These 6 T cell receptor beta chains share one sample of origin, sequenced in a study of multiple sclerosis patients with progressive multifocal leukoencephalopathy. Here immunoSEQ multiplex PCR was the method, and the copy in TCRdb shows in-frame clones only, minus some. The sample records some 30,000 clones, about 92% being singletons. The time point is: before natalizumab initiation. The sequencing input was PBMCs. Every receptor here comes from a man aged 25 to 45 with multiple sclerosis.

V and J are TRBV5-6 and TRBJ2-3; D assignment may be TRBD1 or TRBD2 (5 bases each). V shed 1 base and J shed 3 bases, with 9 bases lying between them. CDR3 size: 14 residues. Germline assignment: CDR1 SGHDT and CDR2 YYEEEE. CDR3: CASSLKRGTDTQYF. CDR3 in DNA: TGTGCCAGCAGCTTGAAGAGGGGTACAGATACGCAGTATTTT.

This chain uses TRBV5-1 with TRBJ2-6, with D tentatively TRBD1 or TRBD2 (5 bases each). The germline V gene has CDR1 SGHRS and CDR2 YFSETQ. This CDR3 contains 16 residues. V was cut by 4 bases and J by 6 bases, with 17 bases left in between. CDR3 bases: TGCGCCAGCAGCCCGGGGACGGCTGGTTTGGCCAACGTCCTGACTTTC. Its translation is CASSPGTAGLANVLTF. Supplemented by reference TRBV5-1 and TRBJ2-6, the full variable domain reads KAGVTQTPRYLIKTRGQQVTLSCSPISGHRSVSWYQQTPGQGLQFLFEYFSETQRNKGNFPGRFSGRQFSNSRSEMNVSTLELGDSALYLCASSPGTAGLANVLTFGAGSRLTVL.

The V gene is TRBV7-8, the J gene TRBJ2-1, with TRBD2 matching over 9 bases. The CDR3 is made up of 20 amino acids. J was trimmed by 0 bases and V by 5 bases; bases with no gene match: 17. The germline gives CDR1 SGHVS, CDR2 FQNEAQ. The CDR3 is CASSGEAQREAHHSYNEQFF. CDR3 in DNA: TGTGCCAGCAGCGGGGAGGCGCAGCGGGAGGCCCACCACTCCTACAATGAGCAGTTCTTC.

The chain couples TRBV18 to TRBJ2-3, with D perhaps TRBD1 (5 bases). Per germline, CDR1 KGHSH and CDR2 LQKENI. Trimming shortened V by 3 bases and J by 4 bases, and 11 bases separated the two germline ends. This CDR3 comprises 14 residues. CDR3 sequence reads: CASSPNRSPDTQYF. In nucleotides, the CDR3 is TGTGCCAGCTCACCGAACAGGTCCCCAGATACGCAGTATTTT. Complete variable domain (other parts from reference TRBV18 and TRBJ2-3): NAGVMQNPRHLVRRRGQEARLRCSPMKGHSHVYWYRQLPEEGLKFMVYLQKENIIDESGMPKERFSAEFPKEGPSILRIQQVVRGDSAAYFCASSPNRSPDTQYFGPGTRLTVL.

The gene calls are TRBV7-2 and TRBJ1-1; D is perhaps TRBD1 (6 bases). V lost 1 base and J 0 bases, leaving 9 bases between the germline ends. Germline V CDR1 and CDR2: SGHTA, FQGNSA. This CDR3 is built from 15 residues. This CDR3 reads CASSLGGQMNTEAFF. As DNA, the CDR3 is TGTGCCAGCAGCTTAGGAGGACAGATGAACACTGAAGCTTTCTTT.

The chain employs TRBV19 and TRBJ2-1; D is undetermined. The V end lost 5 bases, the J end lost 3 bases, and 14 bases lay between the germline ends. The CDR3 has 15 amino acids. Looked up from germline, CDR1 is LNHDA and CDR2 is SQIVND (reference sequence). The CDR3 loop reads CASSPLDWNYNEQFF. In nucleotides, the CDR3 is TGTGCCAGTAGTCCTCTCGACTGGAACTACAATGAGCAGTTCTTC.